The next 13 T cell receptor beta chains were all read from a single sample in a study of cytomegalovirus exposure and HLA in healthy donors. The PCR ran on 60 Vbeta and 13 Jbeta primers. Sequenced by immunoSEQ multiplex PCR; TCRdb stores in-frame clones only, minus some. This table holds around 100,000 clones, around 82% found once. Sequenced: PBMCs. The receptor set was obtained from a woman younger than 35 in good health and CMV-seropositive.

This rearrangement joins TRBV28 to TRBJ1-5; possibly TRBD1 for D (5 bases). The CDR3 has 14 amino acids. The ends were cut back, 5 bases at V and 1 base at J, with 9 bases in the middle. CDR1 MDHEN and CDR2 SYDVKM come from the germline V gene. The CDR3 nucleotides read TGTGCCAGCAGTCCTGGGGGGAGCAATCAGCCCCAGCATTTT. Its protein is CASSPGGSNQPQHF.

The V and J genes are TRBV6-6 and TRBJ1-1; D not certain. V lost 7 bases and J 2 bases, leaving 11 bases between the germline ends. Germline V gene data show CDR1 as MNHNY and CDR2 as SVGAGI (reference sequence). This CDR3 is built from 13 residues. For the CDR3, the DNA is TGTGCCAGCATGCAGCACAGAAACACTGAAGCTTTCTTT. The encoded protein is CASMQHRNTEAFF.

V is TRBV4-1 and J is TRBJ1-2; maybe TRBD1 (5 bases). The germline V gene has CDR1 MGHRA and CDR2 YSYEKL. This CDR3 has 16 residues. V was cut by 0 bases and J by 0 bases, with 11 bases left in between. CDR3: CASSQDQTVPNYGYTF. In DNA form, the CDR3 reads TGCGCCAGCAGCCAAGACCAGACAGTTCCTAACTATGGCTACACCTTC.

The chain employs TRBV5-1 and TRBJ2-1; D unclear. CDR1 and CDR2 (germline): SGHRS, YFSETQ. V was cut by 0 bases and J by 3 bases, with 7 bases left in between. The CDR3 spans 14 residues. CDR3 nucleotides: TGCGCCAGCAGCTTGGCCCTCGGCTACAATGAGCAGTTCTTC. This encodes CASSLALGYNEQFF.

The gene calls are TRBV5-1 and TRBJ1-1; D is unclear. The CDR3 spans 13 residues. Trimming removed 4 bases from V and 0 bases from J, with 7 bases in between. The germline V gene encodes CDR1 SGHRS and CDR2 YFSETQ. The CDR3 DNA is TGCGCCAGCAGCCATCGGGTGAACACTGAAGCTTTCTTT. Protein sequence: CASSHRVNTEAFF.

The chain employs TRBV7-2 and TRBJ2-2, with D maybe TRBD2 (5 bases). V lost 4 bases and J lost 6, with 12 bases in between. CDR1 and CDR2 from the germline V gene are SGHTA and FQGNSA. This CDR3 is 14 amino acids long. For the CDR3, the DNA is TGTGCCAGCAGCTCGTTATACGGGGCCGGGGAGCTGTTTTTT. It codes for CASSSLYGAGELFF. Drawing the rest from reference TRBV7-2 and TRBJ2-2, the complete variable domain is GAGVSQSPSNKVTEKGKDVELRCDPISGHTALYWYRQSLGQGLEFLIYFQGNSAPDKSGLPSDRFSAERTGGSVSTLTIQRTQQEDSAVYLCASSSLYGAGELFFGEGSRLTVL.

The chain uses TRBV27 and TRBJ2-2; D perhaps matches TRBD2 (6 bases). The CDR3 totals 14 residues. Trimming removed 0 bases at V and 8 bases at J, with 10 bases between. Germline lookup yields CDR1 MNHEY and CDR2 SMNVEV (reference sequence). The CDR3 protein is CASSLSVGGGELFF. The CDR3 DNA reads TGTGCCAGCAGTTTATCTGTCGGGGGAGGGGAGCTGTTTTTT.

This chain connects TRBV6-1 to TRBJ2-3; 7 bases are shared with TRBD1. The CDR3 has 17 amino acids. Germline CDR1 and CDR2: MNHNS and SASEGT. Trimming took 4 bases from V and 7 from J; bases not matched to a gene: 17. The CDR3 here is CASSVLGPGQSSNTQYF. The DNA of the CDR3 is TGTGCCAGCAGTGTCCTTGGGCCGGGACAGTCCTCGAATACGCAGTATTTT.

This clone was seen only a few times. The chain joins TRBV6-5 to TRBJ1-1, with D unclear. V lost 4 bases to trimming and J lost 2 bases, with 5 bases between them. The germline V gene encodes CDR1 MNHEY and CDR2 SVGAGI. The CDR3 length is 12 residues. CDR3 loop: CASSSTNTEAFF. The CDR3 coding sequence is TGTGCCAGCAGTTCCACTAACACTGAAGCTTTCTTT.

The CDR3 here is CASSLSGENSPLHF. CDR3 bases: TGTGCCAGCAGCTTATCAGGGGAGAATTCACCCCTCCACTTT. V and J are TRBV7-6 and TRBJ1-6; the D gene is possibly TRBD1 (6 bases). Looked up from germline, CDR1 is SGHVS and CDR2 is FNYEAQ. V lost 2 bases and J 7 bases, leaving 9 bases between the germline ends. The CDR3 spans 14 residues.

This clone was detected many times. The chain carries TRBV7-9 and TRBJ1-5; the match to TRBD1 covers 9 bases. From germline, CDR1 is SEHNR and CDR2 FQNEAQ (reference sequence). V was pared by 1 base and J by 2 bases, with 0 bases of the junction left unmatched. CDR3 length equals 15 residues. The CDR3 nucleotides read TGTGCCAGCAGCTTAGGGACAGGGGGCAATCAGCCCCAGCATTTT. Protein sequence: CASSLGTGGNQPQHF. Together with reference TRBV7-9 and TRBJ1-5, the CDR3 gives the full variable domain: DTGVSQNPRHKITKRGQNVTFRCDPISEHNRLYWYRQTLGQGPEFLTYFQNEAQLEKSRLLSDRFSAERPKGSFSTLEIQRTEQGDSAMYLCASSLGTGGNQPQHFGDGTRLSIL.

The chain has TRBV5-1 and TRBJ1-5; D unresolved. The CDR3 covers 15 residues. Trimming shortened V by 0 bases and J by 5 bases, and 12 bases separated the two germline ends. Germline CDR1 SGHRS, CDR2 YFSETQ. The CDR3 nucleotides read TGCGCCAGCAGCTTGGGTCCAGGTATGGATCAGCCCCAGCATTTT. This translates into CASSLGPGMDQPQHF.

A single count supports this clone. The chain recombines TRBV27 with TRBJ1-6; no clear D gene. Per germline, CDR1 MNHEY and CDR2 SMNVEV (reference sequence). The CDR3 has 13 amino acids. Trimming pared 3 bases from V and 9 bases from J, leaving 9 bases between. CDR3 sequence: CASSLRTGSPLHF. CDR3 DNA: TGTGCCAGCAGTTTGCGGACTGGTTCACCCCTCCACTTT.